This TCR beta chain was documented in a study of T cells in Graves' hyperthyroidism and ophthalmopathy. The CDR3 is 15 residues long. The germline CDR1 and CDR2 sequences are SEHNR and FQNEAQ (reference sequence). V was cut by 4 bases and J by 7 bases, with 17 bases left in between. The study, taken as a whole, reports: Among clonotypes expanded in thyroid above 0.001, most were also found in blood.

Fresh peripheral blood, 9.5 to 10 ml of it, supplied the PBMCs. This clonotype appeared many times. Its antigen is not identified. TCR beta CDR3 regions were amplified from RNA. The TCR CDR3 was amplified in a first-round RT-PCR using the HTBI primer set. TCRdb recomputed calls from the multiplex PCR reads with MiXCR, one row per CDR3 protein. Of about 640,000 distinct CDR3 sequences listed, about 14% are singletons. The sequencing sample was made of blood. The TCR sequence derives from a woman aged 50 to 65 with Graves' ophthalmopathy. V usage is TRBV7-9 and J usage is TRBJ2-1; possibly TRBD1 or TRBD2 for D (5 bases each). CDR3 protein: CASSSRAERVNEQFF. The CDR3 DNA follows: TGTGCCAGCAGCTCCAGGGCCGAGAGGGTTAATGAGCAGTTCTTC.